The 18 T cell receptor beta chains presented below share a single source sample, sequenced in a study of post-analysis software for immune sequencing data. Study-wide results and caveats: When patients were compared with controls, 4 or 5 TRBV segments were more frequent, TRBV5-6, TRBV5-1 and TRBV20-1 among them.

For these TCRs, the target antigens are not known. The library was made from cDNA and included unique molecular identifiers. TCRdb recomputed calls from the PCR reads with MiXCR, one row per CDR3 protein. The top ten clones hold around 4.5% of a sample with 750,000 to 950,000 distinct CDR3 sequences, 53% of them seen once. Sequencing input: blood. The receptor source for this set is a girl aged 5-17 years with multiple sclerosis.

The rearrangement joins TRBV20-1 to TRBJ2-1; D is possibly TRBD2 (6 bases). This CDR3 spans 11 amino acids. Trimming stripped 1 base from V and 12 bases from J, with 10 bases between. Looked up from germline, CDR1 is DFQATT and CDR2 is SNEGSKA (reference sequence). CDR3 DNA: TGCAGTGCTAGAGTTAACGGGAGGCAGTTCTTC. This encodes CSARVNGRQFF.

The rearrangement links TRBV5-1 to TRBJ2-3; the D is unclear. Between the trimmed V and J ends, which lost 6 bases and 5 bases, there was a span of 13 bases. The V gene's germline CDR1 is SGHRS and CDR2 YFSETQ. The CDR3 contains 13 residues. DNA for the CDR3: TGCGCCAGCACCCAGGAGTTATTAGATACGCAGTATTTT. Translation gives CASTQELLDTQYF.

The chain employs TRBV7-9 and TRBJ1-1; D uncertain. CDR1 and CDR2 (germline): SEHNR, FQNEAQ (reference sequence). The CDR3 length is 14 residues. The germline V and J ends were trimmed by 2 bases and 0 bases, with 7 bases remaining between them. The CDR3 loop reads CASSLQVLNTEAFF. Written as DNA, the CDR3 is TGTGCCAGCAGCTTACAGGTATTGAACACTGAAGCTTTCTTT.

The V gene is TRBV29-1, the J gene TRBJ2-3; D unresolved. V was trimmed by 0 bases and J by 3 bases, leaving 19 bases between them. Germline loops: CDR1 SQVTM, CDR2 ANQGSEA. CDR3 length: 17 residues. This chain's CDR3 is CSVEDPHEPVLTDTQYF. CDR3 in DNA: TGCAGCGTTGAAGATCCCCACGAACCAGTCCTTACAGATACGCAGTATTTT.

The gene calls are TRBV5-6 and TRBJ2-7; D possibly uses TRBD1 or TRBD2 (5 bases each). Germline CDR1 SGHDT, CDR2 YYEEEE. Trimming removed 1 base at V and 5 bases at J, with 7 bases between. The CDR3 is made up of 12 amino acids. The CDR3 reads CASSLWGHEQYF. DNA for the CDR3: TGTGCCAGCAGCTTGTGGGGACACGAGCAGTACTTC.

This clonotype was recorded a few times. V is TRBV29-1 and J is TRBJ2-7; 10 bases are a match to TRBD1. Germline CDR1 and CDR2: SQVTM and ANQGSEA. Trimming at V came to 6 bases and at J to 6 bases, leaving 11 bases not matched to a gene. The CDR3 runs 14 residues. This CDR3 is CSVTYGTGDGEQYF. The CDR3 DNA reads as TGCAGCGTAACCTATGGGACAGGGGACGGCGAGCAGTACTTC.

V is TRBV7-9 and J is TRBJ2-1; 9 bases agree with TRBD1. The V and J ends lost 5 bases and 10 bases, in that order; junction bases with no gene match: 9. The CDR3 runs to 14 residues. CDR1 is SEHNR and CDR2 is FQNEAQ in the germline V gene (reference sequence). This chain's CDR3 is CASSPLQGAREQFF. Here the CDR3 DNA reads TGTGCCAGCAGCCCACTACAGGGGGCGCGAGAGCAGTTCTTC.

CDR3 loop: CSVDRGPTEAFF. The DNA of the CDR3 is TGCAGCGTTGACAGGGGGCCGACTGAAGCTTTCTTT. This sequence joins TRBV29-1 and TRBJ1-1; TRBD1 matches 8 bases. The V and J ends lost 3 bases and 5 bases, in that order; junction bases with no gene match: 2. The CDR3 extends over 12 amino acids. Germline CDR1 SQVTM, CDR2 ANQGSEA.

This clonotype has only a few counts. The CDR3 loop reads CASSLATDINNSPLHF. The CDR3 DNA follows: TGTGCCAGCAGCTTGGCAACAGACATAAATAATTCACCCCTCCACTTT. V and J are TRBV5-5 and TRBJ1-6; D gene unclear. V gave up 0 bases and J gave up 5 bases, with 12 bases separating them. The CDR3 loop spans 16 amino acids. Germline lookup yields CDR1 SGHKS and CDR2 YYEKEE (reference sequence).

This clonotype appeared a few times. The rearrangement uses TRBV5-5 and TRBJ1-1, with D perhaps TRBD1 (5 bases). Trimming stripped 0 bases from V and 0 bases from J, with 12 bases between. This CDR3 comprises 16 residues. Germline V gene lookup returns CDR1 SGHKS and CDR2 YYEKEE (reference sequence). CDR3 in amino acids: CASSLALGGLNTEAFF. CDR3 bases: TGTGCCAGCAGCTTGGCCCTCGGGGGTCTGAACACTGAAGCTTTCTTT.

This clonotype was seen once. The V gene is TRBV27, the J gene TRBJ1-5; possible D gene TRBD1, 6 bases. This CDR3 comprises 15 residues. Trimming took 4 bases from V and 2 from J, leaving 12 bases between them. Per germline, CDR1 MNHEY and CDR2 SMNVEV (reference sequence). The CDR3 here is CASSSAGERNQPQHF. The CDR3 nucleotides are TGTGCCAGCAGTTCCGCAGGGGAACGCAATCAGCCCCAGCATTTT.

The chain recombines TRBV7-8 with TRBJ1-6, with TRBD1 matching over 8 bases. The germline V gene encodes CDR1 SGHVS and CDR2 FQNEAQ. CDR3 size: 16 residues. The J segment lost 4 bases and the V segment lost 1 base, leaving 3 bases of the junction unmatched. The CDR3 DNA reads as TGTGCCAGCAGCTTAGGGACAGGGCGTTATAATTCACCCCTCCACTTT. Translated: CASSLGTGRYNSPLHF.

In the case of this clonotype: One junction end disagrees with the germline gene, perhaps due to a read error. In DNA form, the CDR3 reads TGCACCAGCAGCTGGTCTCCGGGGCCCCAAGAGACCCAGTACTTC. It codes for CTSSWSPGPQETQYF. The chain is built from TRBV5-1 and TRBJ2-5, with D perhaps assigned TRBD1 or TRBD2 (5 bases each). CDR1 and CDR2 from the germline V gene are SGHRS and YFSETQ. The length of the CDR3 is 15 residues.

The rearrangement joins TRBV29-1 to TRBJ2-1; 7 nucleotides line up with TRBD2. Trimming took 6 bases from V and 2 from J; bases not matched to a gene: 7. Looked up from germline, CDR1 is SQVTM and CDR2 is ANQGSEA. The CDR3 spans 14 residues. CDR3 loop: CSVRAGRTYNEQFF. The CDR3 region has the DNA TGCAGCGTCCGAGCGGGGAGAACCTACAATGAGCAGTTCTTC.

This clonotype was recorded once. CDR3: CASRGPGSQETQYF. CDR3 nucleotides: TGCGCCAGCAGGGGTCCAGGGAGCCAAGAGACCCAGTACTTC. The gene calls are TRBV4-1 and TRBJ2-5, with D perhaps assigned TRBD1 or TRBD2 (5 bases each). The V and J ends lost 6 bases and 1 base respectively, with 12 bases between them. Germline CDR1 is MGHRA and CDR2 is YSYEKL. The CDR3 has 14 residues.

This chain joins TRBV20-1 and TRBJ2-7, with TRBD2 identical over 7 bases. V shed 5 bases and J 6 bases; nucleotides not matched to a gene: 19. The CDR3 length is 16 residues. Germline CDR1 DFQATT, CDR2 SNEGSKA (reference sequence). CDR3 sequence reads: CSARIWGGSQVGEQYF. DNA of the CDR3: TGCAGTGCTCGCATCTGGGGCGGGAGTCAAGTTGGCGAGCAGTACTTC.

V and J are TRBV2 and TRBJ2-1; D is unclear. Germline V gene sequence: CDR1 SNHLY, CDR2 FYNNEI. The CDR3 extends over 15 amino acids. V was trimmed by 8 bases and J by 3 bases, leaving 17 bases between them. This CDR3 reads CASYDGHMVYNEQFF. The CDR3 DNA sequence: TGTGCCAGCTACGACGGCCACATGGTCTACAATGAGCAGTTCTTC.

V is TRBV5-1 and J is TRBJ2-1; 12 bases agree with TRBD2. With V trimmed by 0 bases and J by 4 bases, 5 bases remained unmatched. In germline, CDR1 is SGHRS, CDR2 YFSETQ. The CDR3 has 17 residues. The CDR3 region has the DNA TGCGCCAGCAGCTTGGGACTAGCGGGAGAGCTTTACAATGAGCAGTTCTTC. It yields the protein CASSLGLAGELYNEQFF.